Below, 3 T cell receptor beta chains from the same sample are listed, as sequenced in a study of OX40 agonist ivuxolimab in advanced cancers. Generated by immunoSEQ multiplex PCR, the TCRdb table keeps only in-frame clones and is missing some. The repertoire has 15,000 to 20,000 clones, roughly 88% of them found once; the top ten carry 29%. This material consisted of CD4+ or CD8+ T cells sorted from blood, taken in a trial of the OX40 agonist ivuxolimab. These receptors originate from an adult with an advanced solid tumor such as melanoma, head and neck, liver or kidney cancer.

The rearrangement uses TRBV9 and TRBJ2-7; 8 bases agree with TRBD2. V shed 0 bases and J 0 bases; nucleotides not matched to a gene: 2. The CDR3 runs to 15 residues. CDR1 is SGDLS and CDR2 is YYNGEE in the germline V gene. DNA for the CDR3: TGTGCCAGCAGCGTAGAAGGGACTAGCTCCTACGAGCAGTACTTC. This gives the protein CASSVEGTSSYEQYF.

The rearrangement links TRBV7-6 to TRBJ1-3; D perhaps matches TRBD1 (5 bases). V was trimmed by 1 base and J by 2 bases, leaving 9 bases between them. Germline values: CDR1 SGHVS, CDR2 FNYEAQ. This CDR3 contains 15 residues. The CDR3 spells CASSLGGGAGNTIYF. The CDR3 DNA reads TGTGCCAGCAGCTTAGGTGGGGGGGCTGGAAACACCATATATTTT. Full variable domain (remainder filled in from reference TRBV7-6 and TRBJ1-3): GAGVSQSPRYKVTKRGQDVALRCDPISGHVSLYWYRQALGQGPEFLTYFNYEAQQDKSGLPNDRFSAERPEGSISTLTIQRTEQRDSAMYRCASSLGGGAGNTIYFGEGSWLTVV.

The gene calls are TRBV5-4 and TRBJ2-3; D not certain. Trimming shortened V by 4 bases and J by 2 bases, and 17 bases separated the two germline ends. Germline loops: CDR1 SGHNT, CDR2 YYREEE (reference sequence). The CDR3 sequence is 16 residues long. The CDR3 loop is CASSPLGPPNTDTQYF. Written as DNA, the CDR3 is TGTGCCAGCAGCCCCCTAGGACCCCCCAACACAGATACGCAGTATTTT.